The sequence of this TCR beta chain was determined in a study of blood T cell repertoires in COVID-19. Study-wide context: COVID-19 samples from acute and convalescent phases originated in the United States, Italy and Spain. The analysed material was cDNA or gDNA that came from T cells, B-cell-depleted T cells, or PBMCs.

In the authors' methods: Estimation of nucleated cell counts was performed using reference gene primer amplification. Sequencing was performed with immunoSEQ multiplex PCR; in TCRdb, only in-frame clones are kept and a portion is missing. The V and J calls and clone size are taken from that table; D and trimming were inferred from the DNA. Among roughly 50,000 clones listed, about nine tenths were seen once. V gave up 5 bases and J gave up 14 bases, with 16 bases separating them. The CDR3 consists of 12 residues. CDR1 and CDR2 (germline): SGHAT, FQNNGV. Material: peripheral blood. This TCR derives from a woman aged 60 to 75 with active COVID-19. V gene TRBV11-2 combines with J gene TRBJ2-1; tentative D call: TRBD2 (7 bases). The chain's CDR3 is CASSPHGGQEFF. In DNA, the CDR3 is TGTGCCAGCAGCCCCCACGGGGGGCAAGAGTTCTTC.